The 10 T cell receptor beta chains below all came from one sample that was sequenced in a study of Ad26.COV2.S vaccination and SARS-CoV-2 variants. Profiling relied on immunoSEQ multiplex PCR, and the TCRdb table lists in-frame clones only, not all of them. The table includes fewer than 400,000 clones, about 82% detected once. Noted treatment: about 20 received Ad26.COV2.S at low or high dose, single or two shots; 5 received placebo; per-sample allocation not given. All samples were drawn on day 63, counting from the first vaccine or placebo injection. This specimen was peripheral blood, taken in a trial of Ad26.COV2.S vaccine versus placebo. All receptors derive from a person between 18 and 65 years old who received the Ad26.COV2.S COVID-19 vaccine or a placebo.

V usage is TRBV14 and J usage is TRBJ1-2; D unclear. V was pared by 9 bases and J by 7 bases, with 12 bases between. The V gene's germline CDR1 is SGHDN and CDR2 FVKESK. This CDR3 contains 11 residues. CDR3 amino acids: CARRGYGGYTF. DNA for the CDR3: TGTGCCAGACGGGGATACGGTGGCTACACCTTC.

The chain has TRBV6-5 and TRBJ2-7; unclear D gene. V lost 0 bases, J lost 4 bases, and 13 bases lay in between. CDR3 length equals 15 residues. CDR1 and CDR2 (germline): MNHEY, SVGAGI. The CDR3 here is CASSYSNNPRYEQYF. The CDR3 DNA reads TGTGCCAGCAGTTACTCTAACAATCCACGGTACGAGCAGTACTTC.

The CDR3 DNA reads as TGTGCCACCAGCAGAGCGGCGGGATTAGAGACCCAGTACTTC. This codes for CATSRAAGLETQYF. This chain uses TRBV15 with TRBJ2-5, with D perhaps matching TRBD2 (6 bases). Trimming took 1 base from V and 4 from J, leaving 10 bases between them. This CDR3 has 14 residues. The germline gives CDR1 LNHNV, CDR2 YYDKDF (reference sequence).

This rearrangement joins TRBV7-9 to TRBJ1-4; a possible D gene is TRBD1 (5 bases). The CDR3 consists of 14 residues. Germline V gene sequence: CDR1 SEHNR, CDR2 FQNEAQ (reference sequence). The V and J ends lost 5 bases and 7 bases respectively, with 14 bases between them. The CDR3 nucleotides read TGTGCCAGCAGCGACCGGGACTTTGGTGAAAAACTGTTTTTT. Protein sequence: CASSDRDFGEKLFF.

The rearrangement uses TRBV10-3 and TRBJ1-2; weak D call: TRBD1 (5 bases). This CDR3 is 16 amino acids long. V lost 2 bases and J lost 4, with 17 bases in between. CDR1 and CDR2 (germline): ENHRY, SYGVKD. The CDR3 here is CAISETGLWVSYGYTF. The CDR3 DNA reads as TGTGCCATCAGTGAGACAGGTCTATGGGTTAGCTATGGCTACACCTTC.

The J gene is TRBJ2-7, the V gene TRBV11-3; possibly TRBD2 for D (5 bases). This CDR3 comprises 15 residues. V gave up 5 bases and J gave up 0 bases, with 14 bases separating them. Per the germline V gene, CDR1 is SGHNT and CDR2 is YENEEA. CDR3 in DNA: TGTGCCAGCAGCGTGAGGGTTATTGGCTCCTACGAGCAGTACTTC. As protein: CASSVRVIGSYEQYF.

The chain employs TRBV27 and TRBJ1-5; D remains ambiguous. Trimming removed 4 bases from V and 1 base from J, with 11 bases in between. The V gene's germline CDR1 is MNHEY and CDR2 SMNVEV (reference sequence). The CDR3 length is 15 residues. The CDR3 region is CASSYVPGSNQPQHF. The CDR3 coding sequence is TGTGCCAGCAGTTATGTCCCCGGGAGCAATCAGCCCCAGCATTTT.

V is TRBV10-3 and J is TRBJ1-1; TRBD1 matches at 11 bases. Trimming removed 3 bases from V and 4 bases from J; junction bases left unmatched: 4. Germline CDR1 is ENHRY and CDR2 is SYGVKD. This CDR3 comprises 15 residues. CDR3 DNA: TGTGCCATCAGTGATCCCGGGACAGGGGGCACTGAAGCTTTCTTT. Its translation: CAISDPGTGGTEAFF.

V usage is TRBV15 and J usage is TRBJ1-2; D ambiguous. Deletions cut 0 bases from V and 7 bases from J, with 9 bases between. The CDR3 contains 13 residues. The V gene's germline CDR1 is LNHNV and CDR2 YYDKDF (reference sequence). The CDR3 DNA reads as TGTGCCACCAGCAGAGAGAGGGAGTCTGGCTACACCTTC. This encodes CATSRERESGYTF.

The genes are TRBV27 and TRBJ2-7; 7 nucleotides match TRBD1. The ends lost 6 bases at V and 5 bases at J; junction bases unmatched: 7. Germline CDR1 reads MNHEY; CDR2 reads SMNVEV (reference sequence). CDR3 length: 13 residues. The CDR3 loop reads CASSRDRKNEQYF. The CDR3 DNA sequence: TGTGCCAGCAGCCGGGACAGAAAAAACGAGCAGTACTTC.